There are a few counts of the clone carrying this T cell receptor beta chain. Its antigen is still unknown. Ranging in age from about 6 to 95, the donors were healthy Caucasian individuals from Russia. Each sample had at least 6 million PBMCs isolated. The data were obtained in a study of blood T cells in healthy people across ages. V dropped 0 bases and J dropped 2 bases, with 13 bases sitting between them. The germline V gene has CDR1 SGHVS and CDR2 FQNEAQ. The CDR3 runs to 16 residues. Using a J-beta primer mix together with a sample-barcoded 5' primer, a second PCR was run for roughly 7 to 12 cycles. CDR3-containing paired-end reads numbered at least 2.5 million in each sample. TCRdb itself ran the 5' RACE reads through MiXCR, one entry per CDR3 protein. This table has hundreds of thousands of distinct CDR3 sequences, about 30% appearing once. Study observations and caveats: It was not known whether donors were CMV positive (a possible confounder of expanded clonotype changes).

The receptor was derived from a woman older than 75 in good health. The specimen sequenced was blood. The chain combines TRBV7-8 with TRBJ1-2; D remains ambiguous. The DNA for the CDR3 is TGTGCCAGCAGCTTAGCGTCGGGTTCGTCAAACTATGGCTACACCTTC. Translated, it gives CASSLASGSSNYGYTF.